A single sample gave rise to the 16 T cell receptor beta chains below, sequenced in a study of blood T cell repertoires in COVID-19. Sequenced by immunoSEQ multiplex PCR; TCRdb stores in-frame clones only, minus some. The sample includes about 140,000 clones, 70% to 85% of them seen just once. The sequenced material came from peripheral blood. The source of these receptors is a human donor in a cohort sampled during active COVID-19.

The gene calls are TRBV19 and TRBJ1-5; 7 bases agree with TRBD1. This CDR3 is built from 15 residues. V lost 6 bases, J lost 7 bases, and 12 bases stayed unmatched. Germline assignment: CDR1 LNHDA and CDR2 SQIVND (reference sequence). CDR3 region: CASSRMTGIDQPQHF. In nucleotides, the CDR3 is TGTGCCAGTAGCCGAATGACAGGGATCGACCAGCCCCAGCATTTT.

The chain is built from TRBV19 and TRBJ1-2, with 7 positions matching TRBD1. This CDR3 is 15 amino acids long. J gave up 4 bases and V 6 bases, and 11 bases lay outside the gene matches. From germline, CDR1 is LNHDA and CDR2 SQIVND (reference sequence). Written as DNA, the CDR3 is TGTGCCAGTAGGATAACCGGGACAGATACCTATGGCTACACCTTC. This gives the protein CASRITGTDTYGYTF.

This chain links TRBV1 with TRBJ2-1; whether TRBD2, the table's D call, matches the DNA was not checked. TRBV1 is shown as a pseudogene. The CDR3 extends over 20 amino acids. The CDR3 region is CTSSQGTGLGPGSSYNEQFF. The CDR3 nucleotides are TGCACCAGCAGCCAGGGGACGGGACTAGGGCCGGGGAGCTCCTACAATGAGCAGTTCTTC.

The V call is TRBV7-2, the J call TRBJ2-1; 9 positions match TRBD1. Germline CDR1 reads SGHTA; CDR2 reads FQGNSA. The V segment lost 5 bases and the J segment 7 bases; nucleotides outside the gene matches: 9. CDR3 length: 15 amino acids. In DNA, the CDR3 is TGTGCCAGCAGCCTGGACAGGGGATTAGAGAATGAGCAGTTCTTC. Protein product: CASSLDRGLENEQFF.

The chain joins TRBV6-5 to TRBJ1-5; D perhaps matches TRBD1 (6 bases). CDR3 length: 13 amino acids. Trimming pared 7 bases from V and 3 bases from J, leaving 10 bases between. The germline gives CDR1 MNHEY, CDR2 SVGAGI. The CDR3 region has the DNA TGTGCCAGCACCCAGGGGAACAATCAGCCCCAGCATTTT. Translated, it gives CASTQGNNQPQHF.

This sequence joins TRBV7-2 and TRBJ1-4; D not certain. The CDR3 consists of 14 residues. Germline CDR1 SGHTA, CDR2 FQGNSA. V lost 1 base and J 5 bases, leaving 8 bases between the germline ends. The CDR3 sequence: CASSLVTSNEKLFF. The CDR3 region has the DNA TGTGCCAGCAGCTTAGTAACGAGCAATGAAAAACTGTTTTTT.

The genes are TRBV3-1 (or the pseudogene TRBV3-2) and TRBJ1-2; D not certain. Germline loops: CDR1 LGHDT, CDR2 YNNKEL (reference sequence). This CDR3 contains 14 residues. The V end lost 3 bases, the J end lost 0 bases, and 8 bases lay between the germline ends. The CDR3 nucleotides read TGTGCCAGCAGCCAGTGGAGAGCTAACTATGGCTACACCTTC. It specifies CASSQWRANYGYTF.

This chain connects TRBV5-1 to TRBJ1-4, with D perhaps TRBD1 (5 bases). This CDR3 has 14 residues. The germline gives CDR1 SGHRS, CDR2 YFSETQ. V shed 7 bases and J shed 8 bases, with 18 bases lying between them. CDR3: CASGRGEGYEKLFF. In DNA, the CDR3 is TGCGCCAGCGGTCGGGGGGAGGGTTACGAAAAACTGTTTTTT.

The chain is built from TRBV6-5 and TRBJ2-1; TRBD2 aligns across 8 bases. The CDR3 has 15 amino acids. Germline CDR1 reads MNHEY; CDR2 reads SVGAGI. V shed 4 bases, J shed 5 bases, and the junction held 7 bases outside the gene matches. CDR3 bases: TGTGCCAGCAGTTGGGCGGGGGGCTTTGACAATGAGCAGTTCTTC. This gives the protein CASSWAGGFDNEQFF.

V usage is TRBV3-1 (or the pseudogene TRBV3-2) and J usage is TRBJ2-1; 7 nucleotides align to TRBD1. CDR3 length equals 13 residues. The V gene's germline CDR1 is LGHDT and CDR2 YNNKEL (reference sequence). With V trimmed by 2 bases and J by 7 bases, 2 bases remained unmatched. The CDR3 reads CASSQSRGNEQFF. CDR3 bases: TGTGCCAGCAGCCAATCCAGGGGGAATGAGCAGTTCTTC.

The chain employs TRBV5-1 and TRBJ2-2, with 8 bases lining up with TRBD2. Trimming at V came to 3 bases and at J to 1 base, leaving 5 bases not matched to a gene. Germline V gene lookup returns CDR1 SGHRS and CDR2 YFSETQ. The CDR3 loop spans 16 amino acids. CDR3 protein: CASSSPAGGNTGELFF. The CDR3 DNA reads TGCGCCAGCAGCTCCCCCGCGGGGGGGAACACCGGGGAGCTGTTTTTT.

The chain has TRBV5-3 and TRBJ1-3; 7 nucleotides align to TRBD1. TRBV5-3 is marked as an open reading frame, function uncertain. V was clipped by 4 bases and J by 3 bases; unmatched bases: 16. The CDR3 sequence is 18 residues long. CDR3 bases: TGTGCCAGAAGCCACCGAGCGTGGACAGGCCCGTATGGAAACACCATATATTTT. Protein product: CARSHRAWTGPYGNTIYF.

The chain couples TRBV4-1 to TRBJ2-7; TRBD2 matches 10 bases. The germline gives CDR1 MGHRA, CDR2 YSYEKL. The CDR3 is 15 amino acids. With 4 bases clipped from V and 0 bases from J, the junction kept 3 bases outside the gene matches. This CDR3 is CASSLSGGPSYEQYF. The CDR3 nucleotides are TGCGCCAGCAGCCTTAGCGGGGGGCCCTCCTACGAGCAGTACTTC.

Worth noting for this clone: Other DNA sequences within the sample encode an identical CDR3. The chain is built from TRBV10-3 and TRBJ1-1, with D possibly matching TRBD1 (6 bases). V lost 2 bases, J lost 3 bases, and 10 bases lay in between. The CDR3 is made up of 14 amino acids. Germline loops: CDR1 ENHRY, CDR2 SYGVKD. For the CDR3, the DNA is TGTGCCATCAGTGAGGTACAGGGATACACTGAAGCTTTCTTT. It is translated as CAISEVQGYTEAFF.

V and J are TRBV12-3 or TRBV12-4 and TRBJ1-1; no reliable D call. CDR3 length: 12 residues. V was shortened by 4 bases and J by 8 bases, with 11 bases between the two germline ends. The chain's CDR3 is CASSSVSQEAFF. Written as DNA, the CDR3 is TGTGCCAGCAGTTCAGTTTCCCAGGAAGCTTTCTTT.

The chain is built from TRBV19 and TRBJ1-5, with D perhaps TRBD1 (6 bases). The germline CDR1 and CDR2 sequences are LNHDA and SQIVND (reference sequence). The CDR3 spans 15 residues. Deletions cut 3 bases from V and 2 bases from J, with 11 bases between. CDR3 nucleotides: TGTGCCAGTAGTATGCAGGGGAGAGGCAATCAGCCCCAGCATTTT. Encoded protein: CASSMQGRGNQPQHF.